The rows below give T cell receptor beta chains drawn from one sample of a study of response to subunit inactivated influenza vaccine. MiXCR, run by TCRdb on the RT-PCR reads, gives a single entry per CDR3 protein. Altogether roughly 190,000 distinct CDR3 sequences are present, 13% to 15% being singletons, with the ten largest covering 26%. Sequencing used CD8+ T cells sorted from PBMCs, obtained around 5 days after vaccination. The receptors were sampled from a man aged 45-65 years who received an inactivated influenza vaccine. Each CDR3 is given with its conserved first and last residue. The order of the fields is clone size, D gene, J gene, V gene, CDR3 protein, CDR3 DNA. The D gene is left open where the match is weak. Size values are once, few and many counts, or a class for expanded clones, and some rows have none.

NA,NA,TRBJ1-1,TRBV5-6,CASSLDTEAFF,TGTGCCAGCAGCTTAGACACTGAAGCTTTCTTT
NA,NA,TRBJ2-7,TRBV15,CATSRVLGGKNAYEQYF,TGTGCCACCAGCAGAGTACTGGGAGGTAAAAATGCCTACGAGCAGTACTTC
NA,NA,TRBJ1-2,TRBV30,CAWSGSGPLGYGYTF,TGTGCCTGGAGTGGATCGGGCCCCCTGGGCTATGGCTACACCTTC
many,TRBD1,TRBJ2-5,TRBV12-3/TRBV12-4,CASRTSVGQIKETQYF,TGTGCCAGCAGGACATCCGTGGGACAGATTAAAGAGACCCAGTACTTC
NA,TRBD2,TRBJ2-2,TRBV2,CAGLASGTNTGELFF,TGTGCCGGTCTTGCTAGCGGAACGAACACCGGGGAGCTGTTTTTT
many,NA,TRBJ2-1,TRBV7-2,CASSLGTLLSYNEQFF,TGTGCCAGCAGCTTAGGGACTCTTTTATCCTACAATGAGCAGTTCTTC
NA,TRBD1,TRBJ1-2,TRBV7-9,CASSPWTGAGYTF,TGTGCCAGCAGCCCCTGGACAGGGGCCGGCTACACCTTC
many,TRBD1,TRBJ2-5,TRBV5-1,CASSLQGQVGLGVETQYF,TGCGCCAGCAGCTTGCAGGGACAGGTGGGACTTGGAGTAGAGACCCAGTACTTC
NA,NA,TRBJ1-3,TRBV12-5,CASGPSGNTIYF,TGTGCTAGTGGTCCCTCTGGAAACACCATATATTTT
NA,NA,TRBJ2-7,TRBV4-2,CASSQGNPGTTYEQYF,TGTGCCAGCAGCCAAGGGAATCCGGGAACAACCTACGAGCAGTACTTC
NA,NA,TRBJ2-1,TRBV3-1,CASSHLWDEQFF,TGTGCCAGCAGCCATCTGTGGGATGAGCAGTTCTTC
many,NA,TRBJ2-1,TRBV12-3/TRBV12-4,CASNDRDTSSYNEQFF,TGTGCCAGCAATGACCGGGACACAAGCTCCTACAATGAGCAGTTCTTC
few,NA,TRBJ2-3,TRBV4-3,CASSQDPGKSTDTQYF,TGCGCCAGCAGCCAGGACCCGGGAAAAAGCACAGATACGCAGTATTTT
many,TRBD2,TRBJ2-7,TRBV20-1,CSARRLAGASYEQYF,TGCAGTGCTAGAAGACTAGCGGGGGCTTCCTACGAGCAGTACTTC
many,TRBD1,TRBJ1-1,TRBV4-1,CASSQPGTGVIEAFF,TGCGCCAGCAGCCAACCCGGGACAGGGGTCATTGAAGCTTTCTTT
NA,NA,TRBJ2-1,TRBV6-2/TRBV6-3,CASSFLGGMDNEQFF,TGTGCCAGCAGTTTCCTTGGCGGGATGGATAATGAGCAGTTCTTC
many,NA,TRBJ2-7,TRBV7-9,CASSLAGAEQYF,TGTGCCAGCAGCTTAGCGGGAGCTGAGCAGTACTTC
NA,NA,TRBJ2-7,TRBV5-5,CASTSNTASWEQYF,TGTGCCAGCACGAGTAACACGGCTAGTTGGGAGCAGTACTTC
few,NA,TRBJ2-1,TRBV30,CARLHNEQFF,TGTGCCCGGCTACACAATGAGCAGTTCTTC
few,NA,TRBJ1-1,TRBV20-1,CSARGWSDTEAFF,TGCAGTGCTAGGGGGTGGTCGGACACTGAAGCTTTCTTT
few,TRBD2,TRBJ2-7,TRBV29-1,CSVGGREGYEQYF,TGCAGCGTTGGTGGGCGGGAGGGTTACGAGCAGTACTTC
few,TRBD1,TRBJ2-7,TRBV7-9,CASSHRDRPYEQYF,TGTGCCAGCAGCCACAGGGACAGGCCCTACGAGCAGTACTTC
NA,TRBD1,TRBJ2-7,TRBV7-6,CASSLARDRSYEQYF,TGTGCCAGCAGCTTAGCTAGGGACAGAAGCTACGAGCAGTACTTC
few,TRBD1,TRBJ2-1,TRBV5-1,CASSPDRGLLDEQFF,TGCGCCAGCAGCCCGGACAGGGGCCTTTTGGATGAGCAGTTCTTC
many,TRBD2,TRBJ2-1,TRBV4-1,CASSQDATSVHNEQFF,TGCGCCAGCAGCCAAGATGCGACTAGCGTTCACAATGAGCAGTTCTTC
many,TRBD1,TRBJ2-1,TRBV29-1,CSVRTTGNFEQFF,TGCAGCGTACGCACGACAGGGAACTTTGAGCAGTTCTTC
once,NA,TRBJ2-1,TRBV6-5,CASSSREWDEQFF,TGTGCCAGCAGTTCCCGGGAGTGGGATGAGCAGTTCTTC
many,NA,TRBJ2-7,TRBV12-3/TRBV12-4,CASSHSGAYEQYF,TGTGCCAGCAGTCACTCGGGGGCCTACGAGCAGTACTTC
few,TRBD2,TRBJ2-2,TRBV20-1,CSARTLLAGGTGGELFF,TGCAGTGCTAGAACTCTTCTAGCGGGAGGGACTGGCGGGGAGCTGTTTTTT
few,NA,TRBJ2-2,TRBV27,CASSLRHPKAGELFF,TGTGCCAGCAGTTTAAGGCATCCGAAGGCCGGGGAGCTGTTTTTT
many,NA,TRBJ2-4,TRBV12-3/TRBV12-4,CASSLRTALAKNIQYF,TGTGCCAGCAGTTTACGGACAGCATTAGCCAAAAACATTCAGTACTTC
few,NA,TRBJ2-1,TRBV7-9,CASSLVGRNNEQFF,TGTGCCAGCAGCTTAGTTGGCAGAAACAATGAGCAGTTCTTC
few,NA,TRBJ2-7,TRBV28,CASSFTERYEQYF,TGTGCCAGCAGTTTTACGGAAAGATACGAGCAGTACTTC
NA,TRBD1,TRBJ2-2,TRBV7-9,CASSLLQGWTGELFF,TGTGCCAGCAGCTTACTACAGGGGTGGACCGGGGAGCTGTTTTTT
NA,TRBD1,TRBJ2-3,TRBV6-2/TRBV6-3,CASRTTGSAADTQYF,TGTGCCAGCAGAACGACAGGGTCAGCGGCAGATACGCAGTATTTT
NA,NA,TRBJ2-7,TRBV2,CASSDHPKGDEQYF,TGTGCCAGCAGTGACCACCCGAAAGGGGACGAGCAGTACTTC
NA,NA,TRBJ2-2,TRBV27,CASSLLGAVNGELFF,TGTGCCAGCAGTCTTCTTGGGGCGGTAAACGGGGAGCTGTTTTTT
NA,NA,TRBJ2-7,TRBV4-3,CASSQDYDRTAYEQYF,TGCGCCAGCAGCCAAGACTACGACAGGACCGCCTACGAGCAGTACTTC
many,TRBD1,TRBJ1-2,TRBV27,CASSLLGQGRDGYTF,TGTGCCAGCAGTCTGCTGGGACAGGGAAGGGATGGCTACACCTTC